This TCR beta chain is drawn from a study of blood T cell repertoires in COVID-19. Study overall: Donors in the United States, Italy and Spain gave samples during acute or convalescent COVID-19.

This CDR3 contains 17 residues. The germline CDR1 and CDR2 sequences are SGHRS and YFSETQ. V gave up 3 bases and J gave up 5 bases; unmatched junction bases: 9. In this sample, this clone turned up once. Data came from immunoSEQ multiplex PCR; TCRdb stores just in-frame clones and leaves some out. Counted here are 150,000 to 200,000 clones, around 90% occurring once; the ten biggest clones make up 0.5% to 0.55%. The chain carries TRBV5-1 and TRBJ2-5, with TRBD2 matching over 14 bases. Sequences were obtained from peripheral blood. This receptor was obtained from a man between 45 and 60 years old with acute or convalescent COVID-19. The CDR3 here is CASSSGTSGSIPETQYF. The CDR3 nucleotides are TGCGCCAGCAGCTCCGGGACTAGCGGGAGTATTCCTGAGACCCAGTACTTC.